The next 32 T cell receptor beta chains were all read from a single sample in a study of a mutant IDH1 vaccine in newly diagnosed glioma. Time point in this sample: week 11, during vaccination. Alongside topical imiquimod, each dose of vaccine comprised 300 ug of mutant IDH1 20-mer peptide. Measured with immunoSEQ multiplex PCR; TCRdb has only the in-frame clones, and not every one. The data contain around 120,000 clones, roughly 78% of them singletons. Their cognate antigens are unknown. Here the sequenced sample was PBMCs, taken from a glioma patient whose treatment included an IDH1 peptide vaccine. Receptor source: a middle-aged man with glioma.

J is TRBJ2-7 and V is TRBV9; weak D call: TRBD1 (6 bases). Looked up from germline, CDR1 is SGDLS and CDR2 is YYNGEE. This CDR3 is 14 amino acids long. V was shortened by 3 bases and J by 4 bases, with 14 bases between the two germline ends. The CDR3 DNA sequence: TGTGCCAGCAGCGCCGGACAGACGATTTACGAGCAGTACTTC. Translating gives CASSAGQTIYEQYF.

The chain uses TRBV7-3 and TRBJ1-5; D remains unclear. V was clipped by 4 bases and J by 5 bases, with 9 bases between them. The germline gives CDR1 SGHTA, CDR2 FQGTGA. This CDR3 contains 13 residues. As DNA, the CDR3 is TGTGCCAGCAGCTCCCGGCTAGATCAGCCCCAGCATTTT. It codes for CASSSRLDQPQHF.

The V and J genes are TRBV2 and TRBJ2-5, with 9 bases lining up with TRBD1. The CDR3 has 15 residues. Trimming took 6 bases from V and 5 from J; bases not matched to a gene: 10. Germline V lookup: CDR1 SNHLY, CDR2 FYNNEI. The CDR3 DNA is TGTGCCAGCAGAGGCCGGGACAGGGAGGCGGAGACCCAGTACTTC. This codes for CASRGRDREAETQYF.

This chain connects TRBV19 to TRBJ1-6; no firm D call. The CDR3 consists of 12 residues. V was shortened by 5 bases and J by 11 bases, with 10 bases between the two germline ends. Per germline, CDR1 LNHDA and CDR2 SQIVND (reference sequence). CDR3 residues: CASSVPRAPLHF. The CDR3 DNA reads TGTGCCAGTAGTGTACCGCGAGCACCCCTCCACTTT.

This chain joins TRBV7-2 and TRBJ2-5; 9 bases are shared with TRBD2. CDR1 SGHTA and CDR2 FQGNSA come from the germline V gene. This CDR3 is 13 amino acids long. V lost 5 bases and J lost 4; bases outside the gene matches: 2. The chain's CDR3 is CASSLGLAETQYF. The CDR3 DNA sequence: TGTGCCAGCAGCCTGGGACTAGCAGAGACCCAGTACTTC.

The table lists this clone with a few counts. The CDR3: CASSLEGQGDEKLFF. The CDR3 bases are TGCGCCAGCAGCTTGGAGGGACAGGGGGATGAAAAACTGTTTTTT. The J gene is TRBJ1-4, the V gene TRBV5-1; 11 bases match TRBD1. Germline CDR1 is SGHRS and CDR2 is YFSETQ. The V segment lost 0 bases and the J segment 6 bases; nucleotides outside the gene matches: 1. The CDR3 extends over 15 amino acids.

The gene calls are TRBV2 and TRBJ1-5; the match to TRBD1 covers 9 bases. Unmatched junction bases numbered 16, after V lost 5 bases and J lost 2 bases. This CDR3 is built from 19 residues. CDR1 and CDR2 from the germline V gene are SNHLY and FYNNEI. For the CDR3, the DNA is TGTGCCAGCAGTCACATCACCGGGACAGGGTATCGACGCAATCAGCCCCAGCATTTT. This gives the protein CASSHITGTGYRRNQPQHF. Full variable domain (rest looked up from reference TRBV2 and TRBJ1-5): EPEVTQTPSHQVTQMGQEVILRCVPISNHLYFYWYRQILGQKVEFLVSFYNNEISEKSEIFDDQFSVERPDGSNFTLKIRSTKLEDSAMYFCASSHITGTGYRRNQPQHFGDGTRLSIL.

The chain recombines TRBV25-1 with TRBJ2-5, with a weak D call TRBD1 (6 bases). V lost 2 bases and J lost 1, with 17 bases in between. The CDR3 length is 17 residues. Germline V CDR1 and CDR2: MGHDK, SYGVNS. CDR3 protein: CASSERRTERIQETQYF. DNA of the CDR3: TGTGCCAGCAGTGAACGCCGGACAGAACGAATCCAAGAGACCCAGTACTTC.

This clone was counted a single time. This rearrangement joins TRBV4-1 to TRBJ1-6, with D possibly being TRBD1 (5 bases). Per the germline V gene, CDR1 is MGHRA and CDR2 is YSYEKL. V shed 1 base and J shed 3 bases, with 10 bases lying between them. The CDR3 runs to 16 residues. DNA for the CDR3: TGCGCCAGCAGCCAAGCAGGGATTAGCTATAATTCACCCCTCCACTTT. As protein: CASSQAGISYNSPLHF.

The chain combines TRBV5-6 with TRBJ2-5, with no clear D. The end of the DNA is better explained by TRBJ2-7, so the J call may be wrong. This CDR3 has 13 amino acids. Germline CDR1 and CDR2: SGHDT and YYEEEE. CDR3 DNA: TGTGCCAGCAGCTTGGTGGGCGACTACGAGCAGTACTTC. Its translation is CASSLVGDYEQYF.

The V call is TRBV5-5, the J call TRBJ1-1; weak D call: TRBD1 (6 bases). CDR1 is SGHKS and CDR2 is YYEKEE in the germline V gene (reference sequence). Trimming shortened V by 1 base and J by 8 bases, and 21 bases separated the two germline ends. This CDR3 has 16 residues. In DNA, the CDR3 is TGTGCCAGCAGCTTGTTCGTAGGGGGAACGATAGACGAAGCTTTCTTT. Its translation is CASSLFVGGTIDEAFF.

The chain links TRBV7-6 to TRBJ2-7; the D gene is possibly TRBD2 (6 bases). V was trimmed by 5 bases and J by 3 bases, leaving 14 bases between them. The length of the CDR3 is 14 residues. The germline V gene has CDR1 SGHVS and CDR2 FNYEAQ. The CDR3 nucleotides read TGTGCCAGCAGCCTAGATCGGCGGGACTACGAGCAGTACTTC. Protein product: CASSLDRRDYEQYF.

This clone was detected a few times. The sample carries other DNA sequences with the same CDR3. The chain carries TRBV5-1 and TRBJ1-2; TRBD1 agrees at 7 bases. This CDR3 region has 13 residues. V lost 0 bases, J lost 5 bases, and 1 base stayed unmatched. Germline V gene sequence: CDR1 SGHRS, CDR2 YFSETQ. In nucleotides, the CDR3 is TGCGCCAGCAGCTTGGAGGGGGCATATGGCTACACCTTC. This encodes CASSLEGAYGYTF.

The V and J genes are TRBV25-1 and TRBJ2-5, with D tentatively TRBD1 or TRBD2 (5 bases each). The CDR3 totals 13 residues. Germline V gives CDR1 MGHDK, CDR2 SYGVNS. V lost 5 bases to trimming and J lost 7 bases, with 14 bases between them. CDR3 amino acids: CASSLYGGGTQYF. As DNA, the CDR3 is TGTGCCAGCAGTCTCTATGGTGGGGGGACCCAGTACTTC.

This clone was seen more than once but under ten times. DNA for the CDR3: TGTGCCAGCGGGCAGATCTATAGCAATCAGCCCCAGCATTTT. It encodes CASGQIYSNQPQHF. The rearrangement joins TRBV27 to TRBJ1-5; D ambiguous. There are 14 residues in the CDR3. Germline-derived CDR1 and CDR2 are MNHEY and SMNVEV (reference sequence). Trimming shortened V by 8 bases and J by 0 bases, and 11 bases separated the two germline ends.

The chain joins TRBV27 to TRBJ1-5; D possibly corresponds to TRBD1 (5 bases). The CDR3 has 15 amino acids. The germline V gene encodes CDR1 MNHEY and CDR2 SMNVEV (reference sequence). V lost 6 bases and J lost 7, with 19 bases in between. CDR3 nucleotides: TGTGCCAGCAGCCCGGGACGGGAGCCCGACCAGCCCCAGCATTTT. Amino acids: CASSPGREPDQPQHF.

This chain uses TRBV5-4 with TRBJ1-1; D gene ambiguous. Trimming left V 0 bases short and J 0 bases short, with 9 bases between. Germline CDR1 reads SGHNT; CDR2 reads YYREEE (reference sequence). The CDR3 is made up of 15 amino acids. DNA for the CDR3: TGTGCCAGCAGCTTGGAGGCGGGGATGAACACTGAAGCTTTCTTT. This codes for CASSLEAGMNTEAFF.

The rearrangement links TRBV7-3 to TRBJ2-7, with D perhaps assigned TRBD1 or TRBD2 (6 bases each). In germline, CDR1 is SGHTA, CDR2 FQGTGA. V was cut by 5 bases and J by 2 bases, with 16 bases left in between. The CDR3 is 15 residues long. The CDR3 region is CASSENGGSTYEQYF. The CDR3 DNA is TGTGCCAGCAGCGAAAACGGGGGCTCCACCTACGAGCAGTACTTC.

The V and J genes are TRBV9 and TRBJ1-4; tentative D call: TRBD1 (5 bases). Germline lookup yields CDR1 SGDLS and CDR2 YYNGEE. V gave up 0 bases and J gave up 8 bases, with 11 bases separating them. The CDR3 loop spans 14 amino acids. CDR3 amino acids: CASSVGGADEKLFF. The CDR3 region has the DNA TGTGCCAGCAGCGTAGGAGGGGCGGACGAAAAACTGTTTTTT.

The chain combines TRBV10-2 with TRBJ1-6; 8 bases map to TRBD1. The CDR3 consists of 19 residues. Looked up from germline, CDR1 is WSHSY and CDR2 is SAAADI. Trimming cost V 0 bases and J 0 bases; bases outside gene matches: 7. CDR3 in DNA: TGCGCCAGCAGTGAGTCAGTAGGGCAGGGGGCCTCCTATAATTCACCCCTCCACTTT. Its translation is CASSESVGQGASYNSPLHF.

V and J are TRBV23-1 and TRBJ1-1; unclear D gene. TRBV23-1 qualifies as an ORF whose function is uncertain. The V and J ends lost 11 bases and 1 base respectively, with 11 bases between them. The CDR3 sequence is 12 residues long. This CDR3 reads CARFEGNTEAFF. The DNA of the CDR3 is TGCGCCCGCTTCGAAGGGAACACTGAAGCTTTCTTT.

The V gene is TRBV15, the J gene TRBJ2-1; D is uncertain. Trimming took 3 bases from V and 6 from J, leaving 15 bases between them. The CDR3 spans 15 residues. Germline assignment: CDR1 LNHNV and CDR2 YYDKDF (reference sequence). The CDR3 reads CATSREPGPSNEQFF. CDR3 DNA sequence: TGTGCCACCAGCAGGGAGCCGGGTCCATCCAATGAGCAGTTCTTC.

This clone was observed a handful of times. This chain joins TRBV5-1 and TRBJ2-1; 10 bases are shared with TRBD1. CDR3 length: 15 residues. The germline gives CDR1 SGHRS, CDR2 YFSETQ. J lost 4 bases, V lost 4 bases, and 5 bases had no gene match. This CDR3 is CASSLRDRGYNEQFF. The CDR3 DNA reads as TGCGCCAGCAGCCTCCGGGACAGGGGTTACAATGAGCAGTTCTTC. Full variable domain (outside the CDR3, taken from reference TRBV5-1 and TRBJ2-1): KAGVTQTPRYLIKTRGQQVTLSCSPISGHRSVSWYQQTPGQGLQFLFEYFSETQRNKGNFPGRFSGRQFSNSRSEMNVSTLELGDSALYLCASSLRDRGYNEQFFGPGTRLTVL.

CDR3 nucleotide sequence: TGTGCCAGCAGCACCAGGGTCTCTGGTTCACCCCTCCACTTT. This translates into CASSTRVSGSPLHF. This sequence joins TRBV9 and TRBJ1-6, with a possible D match to TRBD1 (5 bases). This CDR3 has 14 amino acids. V shed 4 bases and J shed 9 bases, with 14 bases lying between them. Germline CDR1 is SGDLS and CDR2 is YYNGEE.

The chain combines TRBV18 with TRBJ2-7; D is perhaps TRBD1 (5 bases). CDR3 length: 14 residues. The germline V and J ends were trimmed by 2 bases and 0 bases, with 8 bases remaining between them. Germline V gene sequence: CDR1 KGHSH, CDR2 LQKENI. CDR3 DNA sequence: TGTGCCAGCTCACCAGAGACAGTCTCCTACGAGCAGTACTTC. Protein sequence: CASSPETVSYEQYF.

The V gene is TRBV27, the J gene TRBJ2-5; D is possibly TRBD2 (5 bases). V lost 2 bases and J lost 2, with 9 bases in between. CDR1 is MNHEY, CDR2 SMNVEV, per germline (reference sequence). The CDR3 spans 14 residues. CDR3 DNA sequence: TGTGCCAGCAGTTTAGCGGGCAGTCAAGAGACCCAGTACTTC. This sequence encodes CASSLAGSQETQYF.

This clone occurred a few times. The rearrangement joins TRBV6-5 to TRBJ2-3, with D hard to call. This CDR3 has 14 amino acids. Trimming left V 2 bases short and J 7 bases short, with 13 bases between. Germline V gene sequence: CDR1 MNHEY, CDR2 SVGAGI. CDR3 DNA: TGTGCCAGCAGTTACAGTCAGCGCAAGCATACGCAGTATTTT. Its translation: CASSYSQRKHTQYF.

CDR3 bases: TGTGCCAGCAGTTACTCGCTAGCGGGATACAATGAGCAGTTCTTC. This codes for CASSYSLAGYNEQFF. The rearrangement links TRBV6-6 to TRBJ2-1; 9 bases are a match to TRBD2. The CDR3 loop spans 15 amino acids. Per germline, CDR1 MNHNY and CDR2 SVGAGI (reference sequence). J gave up 4 bases and V 0 bases, and 1 base lay outside the gene matches.

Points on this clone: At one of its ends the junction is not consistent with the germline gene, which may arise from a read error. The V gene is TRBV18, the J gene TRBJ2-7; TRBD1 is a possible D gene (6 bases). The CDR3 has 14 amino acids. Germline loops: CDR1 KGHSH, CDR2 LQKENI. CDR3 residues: CASTPLDRPYEQYF. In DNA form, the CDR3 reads TGTGCCAGCACACCACTAGACAGGCCGTACGAGCAGTACTTC. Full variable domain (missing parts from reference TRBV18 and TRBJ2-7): NAGVMQNPRHLVRRRGQEARLRCSPMKGHSHVYWYRQLPEEGLKFMVYLQKENIIDESGMPKERFSAEFPKEGPSILRIQQVVRGDSAAYFCASTPLDRPYEQYFGPGTRLTVT.

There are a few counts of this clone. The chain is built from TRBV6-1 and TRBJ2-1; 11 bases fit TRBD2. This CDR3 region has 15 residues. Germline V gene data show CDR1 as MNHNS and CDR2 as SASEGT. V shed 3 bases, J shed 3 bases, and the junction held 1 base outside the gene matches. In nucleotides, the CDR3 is TGTGCCAGCAGTGAGACTAGCGGGGACTACAATGAGCAGTTCTTC. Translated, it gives CASSETSGDYNEQFF.

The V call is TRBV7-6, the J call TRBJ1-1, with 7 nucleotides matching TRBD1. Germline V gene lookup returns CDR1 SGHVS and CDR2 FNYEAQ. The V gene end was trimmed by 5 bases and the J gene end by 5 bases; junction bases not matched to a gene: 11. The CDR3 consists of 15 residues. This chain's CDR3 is CASSALQGRRTEAFF. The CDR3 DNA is TGTGCCAGCAGCGCGTTACAGGGGAGACGGACTGAAGCTTTCTTT.

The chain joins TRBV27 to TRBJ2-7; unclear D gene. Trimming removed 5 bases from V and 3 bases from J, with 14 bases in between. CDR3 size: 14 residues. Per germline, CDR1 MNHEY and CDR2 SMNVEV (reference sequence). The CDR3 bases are TGTGCCAGCAGTCAACAAGGGCCCCTCTACGAGCAGTACTTC. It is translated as CASSQQGPLYEQYF.